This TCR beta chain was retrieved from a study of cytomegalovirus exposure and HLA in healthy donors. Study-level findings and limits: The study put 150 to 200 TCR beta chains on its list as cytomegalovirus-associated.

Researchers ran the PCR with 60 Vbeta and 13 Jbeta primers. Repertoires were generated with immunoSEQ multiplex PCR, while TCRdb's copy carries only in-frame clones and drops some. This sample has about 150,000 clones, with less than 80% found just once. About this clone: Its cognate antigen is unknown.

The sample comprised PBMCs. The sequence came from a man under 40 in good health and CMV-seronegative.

The CDR3 DNA follows: TGTGCCAGCAGTTCGCCCGGGACAGGGTCTCCAGATACGCAGTATTTT. It encodes CASSSPGTGSPDTQYF. The chain joins TRBV28 to TRBJ2-3; 9 nucleotides match TRBD1. V gave up 4 bases and J gave up 4 bases; unmatched junction bases: 9. Looked up from germline, CDR1 is MDHEN and CDR2 is SYDVKM. This CDR3 has 16 residues.